This is a list of T cell receptor beta chains from one sample in a study of cytomegalovirus exposure and HLA in healthy donors. This table comes from immunoSEQ multiplex PCR, and its TCRdb copy is limited to in-frame clones, with some not included. Of under 200,000 clones listed, over 80% are singletons. Sequenced material: PBMCs. These receptors were obtained from a male donor in good health and CMV-seronegative. Both conserved end residues are part of each CDR3. D genes are given only for firm matches. Expanded clones are given a class, and other clones once, few, many or no size at all.

V: TRBV27; length: 12; size: -; D: TRBD1; J: TRBJ2-3; DNA: TGTGCCAGCAGCAACAGGGGAGCGACGCAGTATTTT; CDR3: CASSNRGATQYF
V: TRBV10-1; length: 12; size: -; D: -; J: TRBJ2-2; DNA: TGTGCCAGCAGCCATCAGGCCGGGGAGCTGTTTTTT; CDR3: CASSHQAGELFF
V: TRBV2; length: 12; size: -; D: -; J: TRBJ2-7; DNA: TGTGCCAGCACCCGGGTCCTCCCCGAGCAGTACTTC; CDR3: CASTRVLPEQYF
V: TRBV30; length: 15; size: -; D: -; J: TRBJ2-3; DNA: TGTGCCTGGAGTAGAAGGGGAGGCGGCACAGATACGCAGTATTTT; CDR3: CAWSRRGGGTDTQYF
V: TRBV5-1; length: 14; size: -; D: -; J: TRBJ2-7; DNA: TGCGCCAGCGCTCCCTCTCAGGGCTCCTACGAGCAGTACTTC; CDR3: CASAPSQGSYEQYF
V: TRBV30; length: 13; size: -; D: -; J: TRBJ1-5; DNA: TGTGCCTGGAGTTCAGGGGATCGTCAGCCCCAGCATTTT; CDR3: CAWSSGDRQPQHF
V: TRBV6-6; length: 14; size: few; D: TRBD1; J: TRBJ1-2; DNA: TGTGCCAGCAGCCAAACAGGGGGCGTCGGTGGCTACACCTTC; CDR3: CASSQTGGVGGYTF
V: TRBV5-1; length: 13; size: -; D: TRBD1; J: TRBJ1-1; DNA: TGCGCCAGCAGCTTCGCACAGGGGGCTGAAGCTTTCTTT; CDR3: CASSFAQGAEAFF
V: TRBV10-3; length: 14; size: -; D: -; J: TRBJ1-6; DNA: TGTGCCATCAGTGAGTCCCAGGGCGATTCACCCCTCCACTTT; CDR3: CAISESQGDSPLHF
V: TRBV5-1; length: 13; size: -; D: -; J: TRBJ1-2; DNA: TGCGCCAGCAGCCCGCGGGCGAAATATGGCTACACCTTC; CDR3: CASSPRAKYGYTF
V: TRBV18; length: 14; size: -; D: TRBD1; J: TRBJ2-7; DNA: TGTGCCAGCTCCCCGGGGACAGGGTCCTACGAGCAGTACTTC; CDR3: CASSPGTGSYEQYF
V: TRBV2; length: 14; size: few; D: TRBD1; J: TRBJ1-4; DNA: TGTGCCAGCCGCATGGGACAGCTTAATGAAAAACTGTTTTTT; CDR3: CASRMGQLNEKLFF
V: TRBV18; length: 15; size: -; D: -; J: TRBJ1-2; DNA: TGTGCCAGCTCACCCTCGGGTCCCTCCCTCGGTGGCTACACCTTC; CDR3: CASSPSGPSLGGYTF
V: TRBV7-9; length: 13; size: -; D: -; J: TRBJ2-1; DNA: TGTGCCAGCAGCGCCCATACAGGGAATGAGCAGTTCTTC; CDR3: CASSAHTGNEQFF
V: TRBV9; length: 18; size: -; D: TRBD2; J: TRBJ2-5; DNA: TGTGCCAGCAGCGAAAAACCACTAGCGGGGGGGGGACGAGAGACCCAGTACTTC; CDR3: CASSEKPLAGGGRETQYF
V: TRBV2; length: 13; size: -; D: -; J: TRBJ1-4; DNA: TGTGCCAGCAGTGGCAGGGCTTACGAAAAACTGTTTTTT; CDR3: CASSGRAYEKLFF
V: TRBV30; length: 11; size: -; D: -; J: TRBJ1-1; DNA: TGTGCCTGGAACGCGGAACTCGAAGCTTTCTTT; CDR3: CAWNAELEAFF